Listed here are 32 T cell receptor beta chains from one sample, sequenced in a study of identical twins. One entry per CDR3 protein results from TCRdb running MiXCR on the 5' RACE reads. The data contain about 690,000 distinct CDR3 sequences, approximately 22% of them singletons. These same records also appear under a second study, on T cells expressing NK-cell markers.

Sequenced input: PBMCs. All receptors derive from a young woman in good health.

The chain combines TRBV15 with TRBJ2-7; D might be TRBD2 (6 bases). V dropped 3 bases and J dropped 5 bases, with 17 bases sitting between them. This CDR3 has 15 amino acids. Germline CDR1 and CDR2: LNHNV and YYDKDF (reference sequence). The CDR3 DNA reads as TGTGCCACCAGCAGGGGCGGGGCAGGGTCGGACGAGCAGTACTTC. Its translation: CATSRGGAGSDEQYF. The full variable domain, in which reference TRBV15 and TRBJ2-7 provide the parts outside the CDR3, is DAMVIQNPRYQVTQFGKPVTLSCSQTLNHNVMYWYQQKSSQAPKLLFHYYDKDFNNEADTPDNFQSRRPNTSFCFLDIRSPGLGDTAMYLCATSRGGAGSDEQYFGPGTRLTVT.

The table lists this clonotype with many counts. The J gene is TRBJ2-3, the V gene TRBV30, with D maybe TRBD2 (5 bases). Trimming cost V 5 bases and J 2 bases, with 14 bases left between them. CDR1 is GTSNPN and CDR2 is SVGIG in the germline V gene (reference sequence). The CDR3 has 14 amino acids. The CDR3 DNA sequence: TGTGCCTGGGGGGAACTCGGGAACACAGATACGCAGTATTTT. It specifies CAWGELGNTDTQYF.

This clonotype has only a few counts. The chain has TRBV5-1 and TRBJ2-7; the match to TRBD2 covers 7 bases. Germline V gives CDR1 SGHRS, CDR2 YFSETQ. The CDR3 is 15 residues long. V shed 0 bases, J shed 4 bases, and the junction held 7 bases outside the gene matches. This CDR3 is CASSLVGREMYEQYF. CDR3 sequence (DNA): TGCGCCAGCAGCTTGGTGGGGAGGGAAATGTACGAGCAGTACTTC.

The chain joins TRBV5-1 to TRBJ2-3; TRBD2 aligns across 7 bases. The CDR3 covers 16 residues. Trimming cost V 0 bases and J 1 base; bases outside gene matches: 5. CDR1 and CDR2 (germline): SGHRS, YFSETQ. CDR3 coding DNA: TGCGCCAGCAGCTTGGAGGGCGGGAGCCGCACAGATACGCAGTATTTT. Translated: CASSLEGGSRTDTQYF.

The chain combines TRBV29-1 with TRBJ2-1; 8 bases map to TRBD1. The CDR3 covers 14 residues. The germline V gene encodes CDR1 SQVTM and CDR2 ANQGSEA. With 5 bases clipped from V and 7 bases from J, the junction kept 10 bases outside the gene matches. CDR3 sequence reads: CSVRTGGRRNEQFF. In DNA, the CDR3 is TGCAGCGTTCGAACAGGGGGTCGGCGGAATGAGCAGTTCTTC.

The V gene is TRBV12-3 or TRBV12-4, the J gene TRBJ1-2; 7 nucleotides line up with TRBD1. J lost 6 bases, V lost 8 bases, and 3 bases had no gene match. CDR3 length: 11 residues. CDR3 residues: CASQGVDGYTF. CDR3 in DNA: TGTGCCAGCCAGGGGGTGGATGGCTACACCTTC.

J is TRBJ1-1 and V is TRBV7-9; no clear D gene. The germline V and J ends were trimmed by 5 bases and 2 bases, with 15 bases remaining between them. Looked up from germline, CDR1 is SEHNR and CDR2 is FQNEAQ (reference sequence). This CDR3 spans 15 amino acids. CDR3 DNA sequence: TGTGCCAGCAGCCCCGAGATCGCCCTCAACACTGAAGCTTTCTTT. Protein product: CASSPEIALNTEAFF.

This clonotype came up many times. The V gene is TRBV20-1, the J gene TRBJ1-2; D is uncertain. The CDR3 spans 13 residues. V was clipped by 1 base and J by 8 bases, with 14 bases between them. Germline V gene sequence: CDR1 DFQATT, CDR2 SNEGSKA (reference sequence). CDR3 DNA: TGCAGTGCTAGAGGGATCCTTATAGGAGGCTACACCTTC. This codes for CSARGILIGGYTF.

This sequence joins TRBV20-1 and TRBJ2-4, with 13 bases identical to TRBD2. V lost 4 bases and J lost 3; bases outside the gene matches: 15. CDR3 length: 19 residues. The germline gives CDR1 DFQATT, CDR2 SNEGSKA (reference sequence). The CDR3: CSAKAPGLAGRWVKNIQYF. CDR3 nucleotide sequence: TGCAGTGCTAAGGCGCCGGGACTAGCGGGGAGGTGGGTCAAAAACATTCAGTACTTC.

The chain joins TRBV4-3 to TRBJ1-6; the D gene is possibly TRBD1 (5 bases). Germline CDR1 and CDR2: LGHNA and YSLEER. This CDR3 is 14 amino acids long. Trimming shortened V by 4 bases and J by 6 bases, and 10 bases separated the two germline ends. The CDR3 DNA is TGCGCCAGCAGCCTTATCAGGGTTAATTCACCCCTCCACTTT. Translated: CASSLIRVNSPLHF.

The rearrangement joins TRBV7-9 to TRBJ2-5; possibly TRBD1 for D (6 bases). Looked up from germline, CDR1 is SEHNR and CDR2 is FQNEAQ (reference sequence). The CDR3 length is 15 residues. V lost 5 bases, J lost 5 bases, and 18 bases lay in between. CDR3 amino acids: CASSPVQGTGETQYF. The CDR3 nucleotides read TGTGCCAGCAGCCCCGTACAGGGAACAGGCGAGACCCAGTACTTC.

The CDR3 DNA sequence: TGTGCCATCAGTGACCGACAGGGGAGAACCTACAATGAGCAGTTCTTC. Translated, it gives CAISDRQGRTYNEQFF. This chain uses TRBV10-3 with TRBJ2-1, with 8 bases fitting TRBD1. V was pared by 3 bases and J by 2 bases, with 6 bases of the junction left unmatched. This CDR3 spans 16 amino acids. The germline V gene has CDR1 ENHRY and CDR2 SYGVKD.

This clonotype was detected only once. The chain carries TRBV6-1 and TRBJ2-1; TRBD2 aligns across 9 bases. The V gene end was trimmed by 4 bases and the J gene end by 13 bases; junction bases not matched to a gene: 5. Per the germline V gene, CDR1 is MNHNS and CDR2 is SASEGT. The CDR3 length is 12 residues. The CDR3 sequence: CASSVTSGSQFF. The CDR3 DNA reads TGTGCCAGCAGTGTGACTAGCGGCAGCCAGTTCTTC.

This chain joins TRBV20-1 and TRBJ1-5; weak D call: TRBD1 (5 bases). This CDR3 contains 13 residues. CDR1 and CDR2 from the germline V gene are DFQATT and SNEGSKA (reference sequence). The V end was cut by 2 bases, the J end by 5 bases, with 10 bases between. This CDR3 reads CSARRGNDQPQHF. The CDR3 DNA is TGCAGTGCTAGAAGGGGAAATGATCAGCCCCAGCATTTT.

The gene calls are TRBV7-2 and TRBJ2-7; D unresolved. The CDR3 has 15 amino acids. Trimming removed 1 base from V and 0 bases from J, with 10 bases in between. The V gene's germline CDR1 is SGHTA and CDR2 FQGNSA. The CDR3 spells CASSLGAVSSYEQYF. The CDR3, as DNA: TGTGCCAGCAGCTTAGGTGCAGTGAGCTCCTACGAGCAGTACTTC.

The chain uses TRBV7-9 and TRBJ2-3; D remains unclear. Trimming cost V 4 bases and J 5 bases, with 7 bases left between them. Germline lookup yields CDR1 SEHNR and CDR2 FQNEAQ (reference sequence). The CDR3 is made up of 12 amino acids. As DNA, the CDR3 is TGTGCCAGCAGCTCGGTGGTAGATACGCAGTATTTT. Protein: CASSSVVDTQYF.

The CDR3 region is CASSYSIGTGRSYGYTF. CDR3 bases: TGTGCCAGCAGTTACTCCATAGGGACAGGGAGGTCCTATGGCTACACCTTC. V and J are TRBV6-5 and TRBJ1-2; 9 positions match TRBD1. The CDR3 is made up of 17 amino acids. Trimming removed 0 bases from V and 4 bases from J; junction bases left unmatched: 9. The germline V gene encodes CDR1 MNHEY and CDR2 SVGAGI.

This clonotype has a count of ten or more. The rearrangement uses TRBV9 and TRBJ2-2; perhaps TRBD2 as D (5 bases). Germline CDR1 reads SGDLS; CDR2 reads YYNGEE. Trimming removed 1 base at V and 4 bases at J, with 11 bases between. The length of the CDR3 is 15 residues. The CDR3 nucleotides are TGTGCCAGCAGCGTAAACGGGAAGTTCACCGGGGAGCTGTTTTTT. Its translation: CASSVNGKFTGELFF. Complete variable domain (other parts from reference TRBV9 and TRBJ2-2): DSGVTQTPKHLITATGQRVTLRCSPRSGDLSVYWYQQSLDQGLQFLIQYYNGEERAKGNILERFSAQQFPDLHSELNLSSLELGDSALYFCASSVNGKFTGELFFGEGSRLTVL.

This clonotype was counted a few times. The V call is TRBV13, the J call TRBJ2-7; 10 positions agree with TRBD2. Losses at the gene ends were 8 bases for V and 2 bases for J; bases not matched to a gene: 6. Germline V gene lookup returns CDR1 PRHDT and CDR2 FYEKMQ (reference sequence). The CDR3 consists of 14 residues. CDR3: CASRSGGAPYEQYF. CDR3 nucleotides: TGTGCCAGCCGCAGCGGGGGGGCCCCCTACGAGCAGTACTTC.

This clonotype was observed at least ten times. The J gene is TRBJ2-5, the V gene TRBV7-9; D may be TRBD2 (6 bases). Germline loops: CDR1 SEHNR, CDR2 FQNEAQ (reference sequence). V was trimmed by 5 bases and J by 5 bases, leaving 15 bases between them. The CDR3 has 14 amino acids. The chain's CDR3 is CASSERLVEETQYF. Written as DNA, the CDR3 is TGTGCCAGCAGCGAGAGACTAGTCGAGGAGACCCAGTACTTC.

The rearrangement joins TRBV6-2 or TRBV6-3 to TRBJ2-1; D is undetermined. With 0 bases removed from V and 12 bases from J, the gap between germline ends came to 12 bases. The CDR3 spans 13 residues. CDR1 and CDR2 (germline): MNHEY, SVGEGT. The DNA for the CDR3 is TGTGCCAGCAGTTACTCGAGTTGGGTCGGGCAGTTCTTC. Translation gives CASSYSSWVGQFF.

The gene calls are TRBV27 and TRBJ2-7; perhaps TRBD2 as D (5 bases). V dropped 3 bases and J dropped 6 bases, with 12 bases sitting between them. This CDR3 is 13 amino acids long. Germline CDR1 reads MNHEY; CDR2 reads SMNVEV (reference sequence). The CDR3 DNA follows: TGTGCCAGCAGTTTGACAACTAGGTCCGAGCAGTACTTC. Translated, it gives CASSLTTRSEQYF.

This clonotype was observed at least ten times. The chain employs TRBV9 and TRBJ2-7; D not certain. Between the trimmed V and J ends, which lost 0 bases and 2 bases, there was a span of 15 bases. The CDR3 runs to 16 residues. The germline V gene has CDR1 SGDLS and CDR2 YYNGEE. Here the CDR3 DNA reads TGTGCCAGCAGCGTAGCTCCGACCATTTTCCCCTACGAGCAGTACTTC. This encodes CASSVAPTIFPYEQYF.

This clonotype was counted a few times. CDR3 loop: CASSTSGRLVYEQYF. The CDR3 DNA reads TGTGCCAGCTCGACTAGCGGGAGGTTAGTCTACGAGCAGTACTTC. The chain links TRBV5-6 to TRBJ2-7, with 13 positions matching TRBD2. The V and J ends lost 7 bases and 3 bases, in that order; junction bases with no gene match: 7. Germline loops: CDR1 SGHDT, CDR2 YYEEEE. The CDR3 runs 15 residues.

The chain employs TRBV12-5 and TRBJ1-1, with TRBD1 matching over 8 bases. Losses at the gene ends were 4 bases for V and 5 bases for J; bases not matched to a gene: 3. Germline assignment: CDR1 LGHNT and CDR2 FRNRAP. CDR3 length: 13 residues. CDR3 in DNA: TGTGCTAGTGGTTCCCGGACAGGGACTGAAGCTTTCTTT. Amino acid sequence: CASGSRTGTEAFF. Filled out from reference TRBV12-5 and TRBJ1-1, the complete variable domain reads DARVTQTPRHKVTEMGQEVTMRCQPILGHNTVFWYRQTMMQGLELLAYFRNRAPLDDSGMPKDRFSAEMPDATLATLKIQPSEPRDSAVYFCASGSRTGTEAFFGQGTRLTVV.

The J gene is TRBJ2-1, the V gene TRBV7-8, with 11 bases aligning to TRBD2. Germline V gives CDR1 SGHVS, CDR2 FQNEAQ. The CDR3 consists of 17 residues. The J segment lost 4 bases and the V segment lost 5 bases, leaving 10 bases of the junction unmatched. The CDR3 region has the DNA TGTGCCAGCAGCGCCAGCCATAGCGGGAGGGCGTACAATGAGCAGTTCTTC. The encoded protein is CASSASHSGRAYNEQFF. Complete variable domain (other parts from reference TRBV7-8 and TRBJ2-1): GAGVSQSPRYKVAKRGQDVALRCDPISGHVSLFWYQQALGQGPEFLTYFQNEAQLDKSGLPSDRFFAERPEGSVSTLKIQRTQQEDSAVYLCASSASHSGRAYNEQFFGPGTRLTVL.

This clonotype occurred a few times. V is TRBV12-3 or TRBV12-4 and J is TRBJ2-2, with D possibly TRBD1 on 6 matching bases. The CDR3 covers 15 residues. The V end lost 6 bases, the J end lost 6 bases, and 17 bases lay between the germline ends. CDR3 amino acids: CASRVPGQGPGELFF. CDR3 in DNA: TGTGCCAGCAGGGTTCCGGGACAAGGGCCCGGGGAGCTGTTTTTT.

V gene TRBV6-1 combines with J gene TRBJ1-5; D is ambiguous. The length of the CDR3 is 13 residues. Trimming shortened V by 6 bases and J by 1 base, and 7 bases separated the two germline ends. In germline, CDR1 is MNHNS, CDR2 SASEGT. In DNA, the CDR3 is TGTGCCAGCAGAACAGACAGCAATCAGCCCCAGCATTTT. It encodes CASRTDSNQPQHF.

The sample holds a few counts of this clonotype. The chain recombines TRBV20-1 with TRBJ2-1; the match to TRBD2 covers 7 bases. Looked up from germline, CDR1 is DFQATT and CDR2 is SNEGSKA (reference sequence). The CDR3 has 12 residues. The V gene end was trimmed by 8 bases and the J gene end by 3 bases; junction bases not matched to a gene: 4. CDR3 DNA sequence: TGCAGTTATCTAGCGGACTACAATGAGCAGTTCTTC. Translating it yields CSYLADYNEQFF.

CDR3 loop: CASSSRTGANSPLHF. The CDR3 DNA reads TGTGCCAGCAGTTCTCGGACAGGGGCCAATTCACCCCTCCACTTT. The chain has TRBV12-3 or TRBV12-4 and TRBJ1-6; TRBD1 aligns across 9 bases. The CDR3 has 15 amino acids. The V segment lost 4 bases and the J segment 7 bases; nucleotides outside the gene matches: 5.

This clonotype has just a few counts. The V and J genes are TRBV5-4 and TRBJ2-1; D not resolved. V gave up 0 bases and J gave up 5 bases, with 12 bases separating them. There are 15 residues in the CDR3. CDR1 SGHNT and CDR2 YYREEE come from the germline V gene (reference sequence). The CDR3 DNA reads TGTGCCAGCAGCTTGGCCTCGGGCCAGCACAATGAGCAGTTCTTC. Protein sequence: CASSLASGQHNEQFF.

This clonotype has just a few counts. CDR3 in DNA: TGTGCCAGCGTTGGGACTAGCGGGAGAAATAGGGCCTACAATGAGCAGTTCTTC. It translates to CASVGTSGRNRAYNEQFF. The chain has TRBV11-2 and TRBJ2-1, with 14 bases identical to TRBD2. This CDR3 has 18 residues. Germline V gene sequence: CDR1 SGHAT, CDR2 FQNNGV. Trimming removed 8 bases from V and 2 bases from J; junction bases left unmatched: 11.